The T cell receptor (beta chain) under discussion was sequenced for a study of cytomegalovirus exposure and HLA in healthy donors. V shed 4 bases and J 0 bases; nucleotides not matched to a gene: 23. Germline V lookup: CDR1 MNHEY, CDR2 SMNVEV (reference sequence). The CDR3 sequence is 21 residues long. In regard to this clone: Other nucleotide sequences in the sample specify the same CDR3.

Vbeta (60) and Jbeta (13) primers were used in the PCR. The data were produced by immunoSEQ multiplex PCR, yet TCRdb's version contains in-frame clones alone and is incomplete. The sample lists about 130,000 clones; 77% were seen once. This clonotype originated in a male donor in good health and CMV-seropositive. The sequenced sample consisted of PBMCs. The chain links TRBV27 to TRBJ2-5; 7 nucleotides line up with TRBD2. CDR3 protein: CASSSQAGLAGDTAYQETQYF. DNA for the CDR3: TGTGCCAGCAGTTCACAGGCCGGACTGGCGGGGGATACCGCGTACCAAGAGACCCAGTACTTC.